A selection of T cell receptor beta chains follows, all from one sample in a study of identical twins. TCRdb itself ran the 5' RACE reads through MiXCR, one entry per CDR3 protein. The table includes some 600,000 distinct CDR3 sequences, roughly 7.1% detected once. In addition, the sample was reused for a study of yellow fever vaccine responses in identical twins.

The specimen was PBMCs. These receptors were taken from a young woman in good health. The CDR3 runs from the conserved cysteine through the conserved F or W. The order of the fields is D gene, clone size, V gene, J gene, CDR3 DNA, CDR3 protein. D genes are given only for firm matches. A clone size is listed for some rows: how often the clone was seen (once, few, many), or a class if it is expanded.

-	few	TRBV15	TRBJ1-5	TGTGCCACCAGCAGAGTAGAGGGGGGACAGCCCCAGCATTTT	CATSRVEGGQPQHF
-	-	TRBV3-1	TRBJ1-1	TGTGCCAGCAGCCCCTATACCGGGCACACCGGAGCTTTCTTT	CASSPYTGHTGAFF
-	few	TRBV12-3/TRBV12-4	TRBJ2-2	TGTGCCAGCACCCGGGGGAAGACAGGGAGCTTGGGGGAGCTGTTTTTT	CASTRGKTGSLGELFF
-	many	TRBV29-1	TRBJ1-1	TGCAGCGCCAGGACAGCTATGAACACTGAAGCTTTCTTT	CSARTAMNTEAFF
TRBD2	-	TRBV5-6	TRBJ2-7	TGTGCCAGCAGCAAACTAGCGGGCCCCTACGAGCAGTACTTC	CASSKLAGPYEQYF
TRBD2	many	TRBV10-3	TRBJ2-5	TGTGCCACCGGATTAGCGGGGACACAAGAGACCCAGTACTTC	CATGLAGTQETQYF
-	many	TRBV5-1	TRBJ2-1	TGCGCCAGCAGCTTGGTACTAGGAAGGAACAATGAGCAGTTCTTC	CASSLVLGRNNEQFF
-	few	TRBV12-3/TRBV12-4	TRBJ1-2	TGTGCCAGCAGTACCGCCTTTGATGGCTACACCTTC	CASSTAFDGYTF
-	few	TRBV12-3/TRBV12-4	TRBJ1-4	TGTGCCAGCAGTCACGACCGGCAAAAACTGTTTTTT	CASSHDRQKLFF
-	-	TRBV4-1	TRBJ1-1	TGCGCCAGCAGCCAAGATCGGGGAGGGTGGCAGGAGAACACTGAAGCTTTCTTT	CASSQDRGGWQENTEAFF
-	-	TRBV5-6	TRBJ2-2	TGTGCCAGCAGCTTGGCCAGCTTCCGCACCGGGGAGCTGTTTTTT	CASSLASFRTGELFF
TRBD2	many	TRBV5-1	TRBJ2-2	TGCGCCAGCAGCCTACCCGGACTAGCGGTTAACACCGGGGAGCTGTTTTTT	CASSLPGLAVNTGELFF
TRBD1	many	TRBV6-1	TRBJ1-5	TGTGCCAGCAGCCCCCGGACAGGGTACCCCAATCAGCCCCAGCATTTT	CASSPRTGYPNQPQHF
-	-	TRBV4-1	TRBJ2-1	TGCGCCAGCAGCCAAGAAGGTCGGGTTTCCTACAATGAGCAGTTCTTC	CASSQEGRVSYNEQFF
TRBD2	-	TRBV12-3/TRBV12-4	TRBJ2-1	TGTGCCAGCAGCCTCTCCCTAGCGGAAACACACTACAATGAGCAGTTCTTC	CASSLSLAETHYNEQFF
TRBD2	many	TRBV3-1	TRBJ2-1	TGTGCCAGCAGCCAAGGCCCCGGGACTAGTAACTTCTTC	CASSQGPGTSNFF
TRBD1	few	TRBV2	TRBJ1-2	TGTGCCAGCAGTGAGGCGGGACAGAGCTATGGCTACACCTTC	CASSEAGQSYGYTF
-	-	TRBV13	TRBJ2-1	TGTGCCAGCAGCTCGGGACCGACGACGCAGTTCTTC	CASSSGPTTQFF
TRBD2	-	TRBV12-3/TRBV12-4	TRBJ2-7	TGTGCCAGCAGCTGGCGGACTAGCGGGCGAAGCTCCTACGAGCAGTACTTC	CASSWRTSGRSSYEQYF
-	-	TRBV3-1	TRBJ2-3	TGTGCCAGCAGCTTTCCACCAGATACGCAGTATTTT	CASSFPPDTQYF
-	-	TRBV9	TRBJ2-1	TGTGCCAGCGGCGTAGTCGGGAATGACTGGGGTGAGCAGTTCTTC	CASGVVGNDWGEQFF
-	-	TRBV9	TRBJ1-2	TGTGCCAGCAGCGCTGAGAGGGTGGATGGCTACACCTTC	CASSAERVDGYTF